This T cell receptor (beta chain) was sequenced for a study of Graves' ophthalmopathy and Graves' hyperthyroidism. Broader study findings: A model of 13 signatures distinguished ophthalmopathy from stable hyperthyroidism at around 90% sensitivity and approximately 81% specificity.

V lost 3 bases to trimming and J lost 0 bases; unmatched junction nucleotides: 5. The CDR3 consists of 16 residues. RNA transcripts provided the template for amplifying TCR beta CDR3 regions. First-round RT-PCR with HTBI primers preceded a second-round multiplex PCR. Using its own MiXCR run on the multiplex PCR reads, TCRdb lists one record per CDR3 protein. The repertoire holds some 520,000 distinct CDR3 sequences, with around an eighth as singletons. Reliance was placed on clinical symptoms, serum thyroxine, TRAb, thyroid ultrasound and orbital computed tomography for diagnosis. Roughly 9 ml of fresh blood yielded the PBMCs by density gradient. The sample holds many counts of this clonotype. Its antigen is undetermined.

The clonotype was recovered from a woman in her 30s with Graves' ophthalmopathy. The rearrangement links TRBV12-3 or TRBV12-4 to TRBJ1-1, with TRBD1 matching 9 bases. The source material was blood. The CDR3 DNA reads as TGTGCCAGCAGTTTCTGGGACAGGGAAGTGAACACTGAAGCTTTCTTT. Amino acids: CASSFWDREVNTEAFF.